Listed here are 15 T cell receptor beta chains from one sample, sequenced in a study of blood T cell repertoires in COVID-19. TCRdb's copy holds only in-frame clones and misses some; the assay was immunoSEQ multiplex PCR. The data contain 200,000 to 250,000 clones, just over 90% of them seen just once; the ten biggest clones take up 1.5% to 2%. Sequenced input: PBMCs or T cells enriched from blood (not recorded which). These receptors were obtained from a woman between 18 and 30 years old who had recovered from COVID-19.

The CDR3, as DNA: TGTGCCAGCAGTGAACTTGACAGGGGTGAAGCTTTCTTT. It translates to CASSELDRGEAFF. The chain uses TRBV2 and TRBJ1-1, with 8 bases lining up with TRBD1. V trimming: 2 bases; J trimming: 7 bases; junction bases outside the gene matches: 3. Germline loops: CDR1 SNHLY, CDR2 FYNNEI. The CDR3 is 13 residues long. Together with reference TRBV2 and TRBJ1-1, the CDR3 gives the full variable domain: EPEVTQTPSHQVTQMGQEVILRCVPISNHLYFYWYRQILGQKVEFLVSFYNNEISEKSEIFDDQFSVERPDGSNFTLKIRSTKLEDSAMYFCASSELDRGEAFFGQGTRLTVV.

V usage is TRBV5-1 and J usage is TRBJ1-3; D is perhaps TRBD1 (5 bases). Germline V gene data show CDR1 as SGHRS and CDR2 as YFSETQ. With 0 bases removed from V and 0 bases from J, the gap between germline ends came to 10 bases. This CDR3 has 16 amino acids. The CDR3 loop reads CASSLGGQNSGNTIYF. The CDR3 nucleotides read TGCGCCAGCAGCTTGGGTGGACAAAACTCTGGAAACACCATATATTTT.

The chain is built from TRBV5-1 and TRBJ2-7; D might be TRBD2 (6 bases). Trimming cost V 0 bases and J 2 bases, with 12 bases left between them. This CDR3 has 15 residues. Germline values: CDR1 SGHRS, CDR2 YFSETQ. Here the CDR3 reads CASSLGTTLTYEQYF. In nucleotides, the CDR3 is TGCGCCAGCAGCTTGGGGACTACTCTGACCTACGAGCAGTACTTC. The whole variable domain, filled in from reference TRBV5-1 and TRBJ2-7, reads KAGVTQTPRYLIKTRGQQVTLSCSPISGHRSVSWYQQTPGQGLQFLFEYFSETQRNKGNFPGRFSGRQFSNSRSEMNVSTLELGDSALYLCASSLGTTLTYEQYFGPGTRLTVT.

The rearrangement uses TRBV6-2 or TRBV6-3 and TRBJ1-1; tentative D call: TRBD1 (6 bases). The V and J ends lost 4 bases and 0 bases respectively, with 15 bases between them. CDR3 length: 16 residues. CDR1 and CDR2 from the germline V gene are MNHEY and SVGEGT. CDR3 protein: CASSSSGQTMNTEAFF. CDR3 nucleotides: TGTGCCAGCAGTTCCTCTGGACAGACAATGAACACTGAAGCTTTCTTT.

The chain recombines TRBV28 with TRBJ1-1; 8 bases are a match to TRBD1. Germline V gives CDR1 MDHEN, CDR2 SYDVKM. The CDR3 is 15 amino acids. With 5 bases clipped from V and 1 base from J, the junction kept 6 bases outside the gene matches. CDR3 region: CASSHRDRRNTEAFF. CDR3 nucleotides: TGTGCCAGCAGTCATAGGGACAGGAGGAACACTGAAGCTTTCTTT.

The gene calls are TRBV28 and TRBJ2-1; the match to TRBD2 covers 11 bases. The CDR3 totals 16 residues. V lost 4 bases and J lost 8; bases outside the gene matches: 10. Looked up from germline, CDR1 is MDHEN and CDR2 is SYDVKM. This chain's CDR3 is CASSSGTSGSGDEQFF. The CDR3 bases are TGTGCCAGCAGTTCCGGGACTAGCGGCTCGGGGGATGAGCAGTTCTTC.

The V call is TRBV4-3, the J call TRBJ2-1, with 7 positions matching TRBD1. The CDR3 sequence is 15 residues long. Germline V CDR1 and CDR2: LGHNA, YSLEER. Trimming took 3 bases from V and 9 from J; bases not matched to a gene: 11. The chain's CDR3 is CASSQTTGETSEQFF. In DNA, the CDR3 is TGCGCCAGCAGCCAGACTACAGGGGAAACGAGTGAGCAGTTCTTC.

This clone was observed a few times. This sequence joins TRBV4-3 and TRBJ2-7; TRBD1 is a possible D gene (5 bases). Germline V CDR1 and CDR2: LGHNA, YSLEER. Trimming took off 1 base at V and 2 bases at J, with 12 bases between the two ends. The CDR3 extends over 15 amino acids. CDR3: CASSQGWGEAYEQYF. For the CDR3, the DNA is TGCGCCAGCAGCCAAGGGTGGGGCGAGGCCTACGAGCAGTACTTC.

A few counts support this clone. The chain couples TRBV2 to TRBJ1-4; 9 nucleotides align to TRBD1. The germline gives CDR1 SNHLY, CDR2 FYNNEI. Losses at the gene ends were 6 bases for V and 4 bases for J; bases not matched to a gene: 6. The CDR3 is 15 amino acids. The CDR3 coding sequence is TGTGCCAGCAGCTGGACAGGGGCAATTAATGAAAAACTGTTTTTT. Translation gives CASSWTGAINEKLFF.

The chain combines TRBV18 with TRBJ1-2; D not certain. Per germline, CDR1 KGHSH and CDR2 LQKENI. V gave up 3 bases and J gave up 4 bases, with 3 bases separating them. This CDR3 contains 11 residues. The CDR3, as DNA: TGTGCCAGCTCACCCGGCTATGGCTACACCTTC. This sequence encodes CASSPGYGYTF. Drawing the rest from reference TRBV18 and TRBJ1-2, the complete variable domain is NAGVMQNPRHLVRRRGQEARLRCSPMKGHSHVYWYRQLPEEGLKFMVYLQKENIIDESGMPKERFSAEFPKEGPSILRIQQVVRGDSAAYFCASSPGYGYTFGSGTRLTVV.

The chain links TRBV12-3 or TRBV12-4 to TRBJ1-2, with D possibly TRBD1 on 6 matching bases. V dropped 3 bases and J dropped 7 bases, with 12 bases sitting between them. The CDR3 covers 13 residues. This CDR3 reads CASSLGALRGYTF. For the CDR3, the DNA is TGTGCCAGCAGTTTGGGGGCCTTGCGTGGCTACACCTTC.

The chain uses TRBV3-1 (or the pseudogene TRBV3-2) and TRBJ1-2, with a possible D match to TRBD1 (5 bases). Germline V gene lookup returns CDR1 LGHDT and CDR2 YNNKEL (reference sequence). This CDR3 has 14 residues. Trimming took off 0 bases at V and 8 bases at J, with 13 bases between the two ends. The CDR3 region is CASSQEWGVKGYTF. In nucleotides, the CDR3 is TGTGCCAGCAGCCAAGAATGGGGGGTTAAGGGCTACACCTTC.

The rearrangement uses TRBV18 and TRBJ1-3; 9 bases line up with TRBD1. V shed 4 bases, J shed 1 base, and the junction held 5 bases outside the gene matches. Germline V gene lookup returns CDR1 KGHSH and CDR2 LQKENI. This CDR3 spans 16 amino acids. The CDR3 DNA is TGTGCCAGCTCACTACCGACAGGGGGTTCTGGAAACACCATATATTTT. This translates into CASSLPTGGSGNTIYF.

This chain links TRBV4-2 with TRBJ1-2; 8 bases are a match to TRBD1. Trimming cost V 0 bases and J 8 bases; bases outside gene matches: 5. The CDR3 consists of 14 residues. Germline CDR1 LGHNA, CDR2 YNFKEQ. The CDR3 nucleotides are TGTGCCAGCAGCCAAGATAACGCAGGGGGCGGCTACACCTTC. Its protein product is CASSQDNAGGGYTF.

This chain uses TRBV3-1 (or the pseudogene TRBV3-2) with TRBJ2-7; perhaps TRBD2 as D (5 bases). Trimming shortened V by 0 bases and J by 7 bases, and 13 bases separated the two germline ends. This CDR3 is built from 14 residues. Germline V CDR1 and CDR2: LGHDT, YNNKEL (reference sequence). The CDR3 nucleotides read TGTGCCAGCAGCCAAGATCTAGGGAGTGTAGAGCAGTACTTC. It encodes CASSQDLGSVEQYF.